The 32 T cell receptor beta chains given below trace back to one sample, sequenced in a study of T cell responses to AZD1222 COVID-19 vaccine. The assay was immunoSEQ multiplex PCR, and TCRdb's table has in-frame clones only and misses some. There are some 96,000 clones in the sample; roughly 89% occur only once, and about a sixth lies in the top ten. The material was peripheral blood, obtained on day 0 of AZD1222 vaccination. Source of these receptors: an adult in good health.

The chain joins TRBV6-5 to TRBJ2-5; 9 bases fit TRBD2. J was trimmed by 5 bases and V by 5 bases; bases with no gene match: 9. Germline CDR1 and CDR2: MNHEY and SVGAGI. This CDR3 region has 15 residues. The CDR3 DNA sequence: TGTGCCAGCAGTACCGTAGCGGGAGTGGTGGAGACCCAGTACTTC. Amino acids: CASSTVAGVVETQYF.

The chain joins TRBV2 to TRBJ1-5; a possible D gene is TRBD1 (5 bases). Per germline, CDR1 SNHLY and CDR2 FYNNEI. The V end lost 4 bases, the J end lost 6 bases, and 19 bases lay between the germline ends. The CDR3 runs to 16 residues. DNA for the CDR3: TGTGCCAGCAGTGTAAGAGGGCAGGGAGCGGCTCAGCCCCAGCATTTT. As protein: CASSVRGQGAAQPQHF.

The chain recombines TRBV5-1 with TRBJ1-1, with TRBD1 matching over 9 bases. This CDR3 is built from 16 residues. Germline V gives CDR1 SGHRS, CDR2 YFSETQ. V shed 4 bases and J 1 base; nucleotides not matched to a gene: 8. The CDR3 reads CASSTAGTGRNTEAFF. CDR3 in DNA: TGCGCCAGCAGCACCGCCGGGACAGGGAGGAACACTGAAGCTTTCTTT.

The rearrangement joins TRBV7-9 to TRBJ1-1, with 8 bases that match TRBD1. In germline, CDR1 is SEHNR, CDR2 FQNEAQ (reference sequence). The junction had 4 bases not matched to a gene; V was cut back by 3 bases and J by 4 bases. The CDR3 runs to 14 residues. The CDR3 reads CASSFGTGSTEAFF. CDR3 nucleotide sequence: TGTGCCAGCAGCTTTGGGACAGGATCCACTGAAGCTTTCTTT. Full variable domain (remainder filled in from reference TRBV7-9 and TRBJ1-1): DTGVSQNPRHKITKRGQNVTFRCDPISEHNRLYWYRQTLGQGPEFLTYFQNEAQLEKSRLLSDRFSAERPKGSFSTLEIQRTEQGDSAMYLCASSFGTGSTEAFFGQGTRLTVV.

V and J are TRBV7-2 and TRBJ2-3; TRBD1 agrees at 7 bases. The germline V gene has CDR1 SGHTA and CDR2 FQGNSA. The CDR3 runs to 16 residues. The J segment lost 2 bases and the V segment lost 5 bases, leaving 10 bases of the junction unmatched. The CDR3 spells CASSPRGLFYTDTQYF. The CDR3 DNA sequence: TGTGCCAGCAGCCCAAGGGGGCTATTCTACACAGATACGCAGTATTTT.

CDR3 region: CASRDRGRGNQPQHF. CDR3 in DNA: TGTGCCAGTAGGGACAGGGGACGAGGCAATCAGCCCCAGCATTTT. V gene TRBV19 combines with J gene TRBJ1-5, with 9 bases matching TRBD1. CDR3 size: 15 residues. CDR1 is LNHDA and CDR2 is SQIVND in the germline V gene (reference sequence). Germline trimming cut 6 bases from V and 2 bases from J; bases unmatched to any gene: 5. Drawing the rest from reference TRBV19 and TRBJ1-5, the complete variable domain is DGGITQSPKYLFRKEGQNVTLSCEQNLNHDAMYWYRQDPGQGLRLIYYSQIVNDFQKGDIAEGYSVSREKKESFPLTVTSAQKNPTAFYLCASRDRGRGNQPQHFGDGTRLSIL.

The rearrangement links TRBV6-5 to TRBJ1-2, with TRBD1 matching 9 bases. Unmatched junction bases numbered 11, after V lost 1 base and J lost 8 bases. This CDR3 is built from 16 residues. Germline loops: CDR1 MNHEY, CDR2 SVGAGI. CDR3 DNA: TGTGCCAGCAGTTACTTAAGCGGGACAGGGTACGTCGGCTACACCTTC. Amino acid sequence: CASSYLSGTGYVGYTF.

The chain links TRBV3-1 (or the pseudogene TRBV3-2) to TRBJ1-1, with D maybe TRBD1 (5 bases). This CDR3 region has 13 residues. Trimming took 0 bases from V and 9 from J, leaving 11 bases between them. CDR1 is LGHDT, CDR2 YNNKEL, per germline (reference sequence). CDR3 sequence (DNA): TGTGCCAGCAGCCAAGAGCCAGGGCTTCAAGCTTTCTTT. Residues: CASSQEPGLQAFF.

This sequence joins TRBV6-5 and TRBJ1-2; D remains unclear. Trimming cost V 6 bases and J 0 bases, with 14 bases left between them. CDR3 length: 15 amino acids. The germline V gene encodes CDR1 MNHEY and CDR2 SVGAGI. The CDR3 coding sequence is TGTGCCAGCAGCCAGGTAGCGGGAGCTAACTATGGCTACACCTTC. Translation gives CASSQVAGANYGYTF.

The chain joins TRBV27 to TRBJ2-2; 9 positions match TRBD1. There are 18 residues in the CDR3. CDR1 and CDR2 (germline): MNHEY, SMNVEV (reference sequence). The V and J ends lost 6 bases and 5 bases, in that order; junction bases with no gene match: 16. For the CDR3, the DNA is TGTGCCAGCAGCTTAAGGTTTAGTCTAGGACAGGGGACCGGGGAGCTGTTTTTT. Translated: CASSLRFSLGQGTGELFF.

This sequence joins TRBV5-1 and TRBJ1-6; 9 positions agree with TRBD1. The CDR3 length is 18 residues. The germline CDR1 and CDR2 sequences are SGHRS and YFSETQ. The V gene end was trimmed by 1 base and the J gene end by 9 bases; junction bases not matched to a gene: 14. This CDR3 reads CASSLKGQGDPIPSPLHF. The CDR3 region has the DNA TGCGCCAGCAGCTTGAAGGGACAGGGTGATCCGATTCCTTCACCCCTCCACTTT. The full variable domain, in which reference TRBV5-1 and TRBJ1-6 provide the parts outside the CDR3, is KAGVTQTPRYLIKTRGQQVTLSCSPISGHRSVSWYQQTPGQGLQFLFEYFSETQRNKGNFPGRFSGRQFSNSRSEMNVSTLELGDSALYLCASSLKGQGDPIPSPLHFGNGTRLTVT.

This rearrangement joins TRBV30 to TRBJ1-5, with D unresolved. The germline V gene encodes CDR1 GTSNPN and CDR2 SVGIG (reference sequence). Trimming took off 2 bases at V and 6 bases at J, with 11 bases between the two ends. This CDR3 is 13 amino acids long. In DNA form, the CDR3 reads TGTGCCTGGAGTATGGCGTTAGGTCAGCCCCAGCATTTT. It yields the protein CAWSMALGQPQHF.

This chain uses TRBV7-8 with TRBJ1-5; weak D call: TRBD1 (6 bases). Germline V gene data show CDR1 as SGHVS and CDR2 as FQNEAQ. V was cut by 3 bases and J by 0 bases, with 12 bases left in between. The CDR3 loop spans 16 amino acids. The CDR3 bases are TGTGCCAGCAGCTTGGACAGAATAAATAGCAATCAGCCCCAGCATTTT. Protein sequence: CASSLDRINSNQPQHF.

This clone was seen ten or more times. This chain connects TRBV15 to TRBJ2-7; perhaps TRBD2 as D (5 bases). The V end lost 3 bases, the J end lost 5 bases, and 8 bases lay between the germline ends. The CDR3 is 12 residues long. From germline, CDR1 is LNHNV and CDR2 YYDKDF (reference sequence). CDR3 in DNA: TGTGCCACCAGCAGTGCCGGGAACGAGCAGTACTTC. Protein: CATSSAGNEQYF.

CDR3 DNA: TGTGCCAGCAGTTATAGGGATCAGCCCCAGCATTTT. As protein: CASSYRDQPQHF. The rearrangement uses TRBV6-2 or TRBV6-3 and TRBJ1-5, with D uncertain. This CDR3 comprises 12 residues. In germline, CDR1 is MNHEY, CDR2 SVGEGT. V lost 3 bases to trimming and J lost 5 bases, with 5 bases between them.

The CDR3 sequence is CASSERRGYTF. The CDR3 DNA follows: TGTGCCAGCAGTGAACGTCGAGGCTACACCTTC. The rearrangement links TRBV6-1 to TRBJ1-2; no definite D call. CDR1 is MNHNS, CDR2 SASEGT, per germline. Trimming cost V 2 bases and J 8 bases, with 6 bases left between them. The CDR3 runs 11 residues.

This clone was detected a few times. CDR3 loop: CASSQEQGWEAFF. The DNA of the CDR3 is TGCGCCAGCAGCCAGGAACAGGGTTGGGAAGCTTTCTTT. The V and J genes are TRBV4-3 and TRBJ1-1; a weak D match, TRBD1 (6 bases). Per germline, CDR1 LGHNA and CDR2 YSLEER. The V and J ends lost 3 bases and 8 bases respectively, with 13 bases between them. This CDR3 comprises 13 residues.

This clone was found a few times. V gene TRBV21-1 combines with J gene TRBJ2-7; the D call TRBD1 from the table was never checked on the DNA. TRBV21-1 is a recognized pseudogene. This CDR3 spans 14 amino acids. The CDR3 spells CASGRIRDSPWAVV. CDR3 DNA: TGTGCCAGCGGAAGGATCCGGGACAGCCCTTGGGCGGTTGTC.

The J gene is TRBJ1-2, the V gene TRBV7-2, with 8 bases aligning to TRBD1. Germline V gene data show CDR1 as SGHTA and CDR2 as FQGNSA. CDR3 size: 16 residues. The ends lost 3 bases at V and 4 bases at J; junction bases unmatched: 10. The CDR3, as DNA: TGTGCCAGCAGCTTCCCGGGGCAGGGGGCAAGCTATGGCTACACCTTC. Its protein product is CASSFPGQGASYGYTF.

V gene TRBV6-4 combines with J gene TRBJ2-1; tentative D call: TRBD2 (7 bases). This CDR3 has 15 amino acids. Trimming removed 0 bases at V and 2 bases at J, with 8 bases between. Germline V lookup: CDR1 MRHNA, CDR2 SNTAGT. The CDR3 nucleotides are TGTGCCAGCAGTGACTCGGGGGGGCCCTACAATGAGCAGTTCTTC. Translated, it gives CASSDSGGPYNEQFF.

This clone was observed a few times. V and J are TRBV2 and TRBJ2-5; maybe TRBD2 (5 bases). The CDR3 covers 11 residues. V gave up 10 bases and J gave up 4 bases, with 10 bases separating them. Germline V gene data show CDR1 as SNHLY and CDR2 as FYNNEI. The CDR3 nucleotides are TGTGCCACCAGCGGTAGAGAGACCCAGTACTTC. Translation: CATSGRETQYF.

The chain employs TRBV7-3 and TRBJ2-1; 14 bases fit TRBD2. V trimming: 5 bases; J trimming: 4 bases; junction bases outside the gene matches: 4. The germline V gene encodes CDR1 SGHTA and CDR2 FQGTGA. The CDR3 is made up of 16 amino acids. In DNA form, the CDR3 reads TGTGCCAGCAGCAAGACTAGCGGGAGGGCATACAATGAGCAGTTCTTC. Its translation is CASSKTSGRAYNEQFF.

This chain uses TRBV7-9 with TRBJ2-1; D gene unclear. The germline V gene encodes CDR1 SEHNR and CDR2 FQNEAQ (reference sequence). Trimming removed 3 bases from V and 3 bases from J, with 9 bases in between. This CDR3 contains 14 residues. CDR3 protein: CASSFRLGYNEQFF. CDR3 nucleotides: TGTGCCAGCAGCTTCCGCCTCGGCTACAATGAGCAGTTCTTC.

J is TRBJ1-4 and V is TRBV15; D is uncertain. The CDR3 extends over 14 amino acids. V was shortened by 0 bases and J by 8 bases, with 10 bases between the two germline ends. Germline V gene lookup returns CDR1 LNHNV and CDR2 YYDKDF (reference sequence). The CDR3 loop is CATSRDLTEEKLFF. For the CDR3, the DNA is TGTGCCACCAGCAGAGATTTAACCGAGGAAAAACTGTTTTTT.

The chain carries TRBV5-1 and TRBJ2-2; D is perhaps TRBD1 (5 bases). This CDR3 has 14 amino acids. Germline V gene lookup returns CDR1 SGHRS and CDR2 YFSETQ. Trimming took 2 bases from V and 3 from J, leaving 8 bases between them. DNA for the CDR3: TGCGCCAGCAGCTTAAGGGGATACACCGGGGAGCTGTTTTTT. Its protein is CASSLRGYTGELFF. The full variable domain, rest sourced from reference TRBV5-1 and TRBJ2-2, is KAGVTQTPRYLIKTRGQQVTLSCSPISGHRSVSWYQQTPGQGLQFLFEYFSETQRNKGNFPGRFSGRQFSNSRSEMNVSTLELGDSALYLCASSLRGYTGELFFGEGSRLTVL.

The V call is TRBV7-7, the J call TRBJ2-5; D gene unclear. V was trimmed by 1 base and J by 5 bases, leaving 8 bases between them. The CDR3 has 13 residues. Germline lookup yields CDR1 SSHAT and CDR2 FNYEAQ (reference sequence). As DNA, the CDR3 is TGTGCCAGCAGCTTAGATAGCAGCGAGACCCAGTACTTC. It codes for CASSLDSSETQYF. Supplemented by reference TRBV7-7 and TRBJ2-5, the full variable domain reads GAGVSQSPRYKVTKRGQDVTLRCDPISSHATLYWYQQALGQGPEFLTYFNYEAQPDKSGLPSDRFSAERPEGSISTLTIQRTEQRDSAMYRCASSLDSSETQYFGPGTRLLVL.

The rearrangement joins TRBV7-9 to TRBJ2-3; 7 nucleotides match TRBD2. In germline, CDR1 is SEHNR, CDR2 FQNEAQ (reference sequence). V dropped 5 bases and J dropped 4; count of bases not matched to a gene: 15. There are 17 residues in the CDR3. The CDR3 loop reads CASSPWGLLAGADTQYF. DNA of the CDR3: TGTGCCAGCAGCCCCTGGGGTCTTTTGGCGGGGGCAGATACGCAGTATTTT.

This chain uses TRBV5-1 with TRBJ1-3; D is unresolved. The CDR3 extends over 15 amino acids. The germline V and J ends were trimmed by 0 bases and 0 bases, with 7 bases remaining between them. In germline, CDR1 is SGHRS, CDR2 YFSETQ. Written as DNA, the CDR3 is TGCGCCAGCAGCTTGGCGCAGGCCTCTGGAAACACCATATATTTT. It codes for CASSLAQASGNTIYF.

The chain uses TRBV18 and TRBJ2-5, with 7 bases fitting TRBD2. This CDR3 contains 14 residues. The V gene end was trimmed by 3 bases and the J gene end by 3 bases; junction bases not matched to a gene: 4. CDR1 is KGHSH and CDR2 is LQKENI in the germline V gene. The CDR3 here is CASSPQREKETQYF. CDR3 bases: TGTGCCAGCTCACCCCAGCGGGAAAAAGAGACCCAGTACTTC. Full variable domain (remainder filled in from reference TRBV18 and TRBJ2-5): NAGVMQNPRHLVRRRGQEARLRCSPMKGHSHVYWYRQLPEEGLKFMVYLQKENIIDESGMPKERFSAEFPKEGPSILRIQQVVRGDSAAYFCASSPQREKETQYFGPGTRLLVL.

V and J are TRBV5-1 and TRBJ2-7, with a tentative D call TRBD2 (6 bases). The CDR3 spans 15 residues. CDR1 is SGHRS and CDR2 is YFSETQ in the germline V gene. V lost 2 bases and J lost 2, with 14 bases in between. CDR3 sequence reads: CASSFSGGEAYEQYF. The CDR3 coding sequence is TGCGCCAGCAGCTTTAGCGGAGGGGAGGCCTACGAGCAGTACTTC.

This clone occurred once. This chain connects TRBV5-5 to TRBJ2-5; TRBD1 is a possible D gene (6 bases). Germline V gene data show CDR1 as SGHKS and CDR2 as YYEKEE (reference sequence). CDR3 length equals 14 residues. V lost 4 bases and J lost 1, with 11 bases in between. The CDR3 loop is CASSLTGTQETQYF. CDR3 in DNA: TGTGCCAGCAGCCTGACAGGAACCCAAGAGACCCAGTACTTC. Looking up the rest from reference TRBV5-5 and TRBJ2-5 gives the full variable domain: DAGVTQSPTHLIKTRGQQVTLRCSPISGHKSVSWYQQVLGQGPQFIFQYYEKEERGRGNFPDRFSARQFPNYSSELNVNALLLGDSALYLCASSLTGTQETQYFGPGTRLLVL.

The J gene is TRBJ1-1, the V gene TRBV5-1; D is undetermined. The CDR3 totals 13 residues. Germline V lookup: CDR1 SGHRS, CDR2 YFSETQ. The V end lost 4 bases, the J end lost 1 base, and 8 bases lay between the germline ends. DNA of the CDR3: TGCGCCAGCAGCCGAGCAGAGAACACTGAAGCTTTCTTT. Translated: CASSRAENTEAFF. The whole variable domain, remainder taken from reference TRBV5-1 and TRBJ1-1, is KAGVTQTPRYLIKTRGQQVTLSCSPISGHRSVSWYQQTPGQGLQFLFEYFSETQRNKGNFPGRFSGRQFSNSRSEMNVSTLELGDSALYLCASSRAENTEAFFGQGTRLTVV.